This is a list of T cell receptor beta chains from one sample in a study of shared clonotypes between healthy human individuals. Profiled with immunoSEQ multiplex PCR; TCRdb holds only in-frame clones, not every one. The sample shows about a million clones, about 76% of them seen only once. Sequenced sample: memory CD4+ T cells sorted from blood. These receptors were taken from a man between 18 and 35 years old in good health. Both conserved end residues are part of each CDR3. The D gene is left open where the match is weak. A clone size is listed for some rows: how often the clone was seen (once, few, many), or a class if it is expanded.

V,J,D,size,CDR3,DNA
TRBV19,TRBJ2-1,-,-,CASSIRGNFFYNEQFF,TGTGCCAGTAGTATTAGAGGGAACTTTTTTTACAATGAGCAGTTCTTC
TRBV30,TRBJ1-4,TRBD1,few,CAWRFGQGNEKLFF,TGTGCCTGGAGATTCGGACAGGGTAATGAAAAACTGTTTTTT
TRBV29-1,TRBJ1-2,-,-,CSVDHVYGYTF,TGCAGCGTTGATCACGTGTACGGCTACACCTTC
TRBV4-3,TRBJ2-7,-,few,CASSQDRARLYEQYF,TGCGCCAGCAGCCAAGATCGGGCCAGGCTCTACGAGCAGTACTTC
TRBV2,TRBJ2-3,TRBD1,-,CASLEQGAVDTQYF,TGTGCCAGCTTGGAACAGGGGGCCGTAGATACGCAGTATTTT
TRBV9,TRBJ2-1,-,once,CASSVEVASQSSYNEQFF,TGTGCCAGCAGCGTAGAAGTCGCTAGCCAAAGCTCCTACAATGAGCAGTTCTTC
TRBV6-6,TRBJ2-7,TRBD1,once,CASSYHGQGVNEQYF,TGTGCCAGCAGTTACCATGGACAGGGGGTCAACGAGCAGTACTTC
TRBV6-5,TRBJ1-5,TRBD1,-,CAISGTVNQPQHF,TGTGCCATCTCCGGGACAGTCAATCAGCCCCAGCATTTT
TRBV27,TRBJ1-6,-,once,CASSLYGGNSPLHF,TGTGCCAGCAGTTTATACGGCGGGAATTCACCCCTCCACTTT
TRBV4-3,TRBJ1-5,-,few,CASSQGVGQPQHF,TGCGCCAGCAGCCAAGGGGTGGGACAGCCCCAGCATTTT
TRBV5-1,TRBJ2-7,-,-,CASSLELGSSYEQYF,TGCGCCAGCAGCTTGGAACTTGGCTCCTCCTACGAGCAGTACTTC
TRBV2,TRBJ1-5,-,-,CASREDRNSNQPQHF,TGTGCCAGCAGGGAAGACAGAAATAGCAATCAGCCCCAGCATTTT
TRBV30,TRBJ2-1,-,-,CAWSETGNEQFF,TGTGCCTGGAGTGAAACAGGGAATGAGCAGTTCTTC
TRBV5-5,TRBJ2-5,TRBD2,-,CASSLGAGGQKRNF,TGTGCCAGCAGCTTGGGAGCGGGGGGCCAGAAGAGGAACTTC
TRBV19,TRBJ1-5,-,-,CASSMAESFQPQHF,TGTGCCAGTAGTATGGCTGAGTCTTTTCAGCCCCAGCATTTT
TRBV18,TRBJ2-3,-,-,CASSPQLAETQYF,TGTGCCAGCTCACCACAGCTAGCAGAAACGCAGTATTTT
TRBV11-2,TRBJ2-5,TRBD1,-,CASSLVTGAKTQYF,TGTGCCAGCAGCTTAGTCACAGGGGCGAAGACCCAGTACTTC
TRBV7-6,TRBJ2-1,TRBD1,-,CASSLGQGAYEQFF,TGTGCCAGCAGCTTGGGACAGGGGGCTTATGAGCAGTTCTTC
TRBV6-6,TRBJ2-7,TRBD2,-,CASRNSGGASYEQYF,TGTGCCAGCAGAAATAGCGGGGGGGCTTCTTACGAGCAGTACTTC
TRBV5-6,TRBJ1-2,-,-,CASSSQDGIYGYTF,TGTGCCAGCAGTTCTCAGGACGGTATCTATGGCTACACCTTC
TRBV4-1,TRBJ2-1,TRBD2,-,CASSQVGRGSHNEQFF,TGCGCCAGCAGCCAAGTCGGGAGGGGATCCCACAATGAGCAGTTCTTC
TRBV7-9,TRBJ1-5,-,-,CASSLAGGDNQPQHF,TGTGCCAGCAGCTTAGCAGGAGGGGATAATCAGCCCCAGCATTTT
TRBV7-2,TRBJ1-1,-,once,CASSLDFLNTEAFF,TGTGCCAGCAGCTTGGATTTCTTGAACACTGAAGCTTTCTTT
TRBV23-1,TRBJ2-2,TRBD2,-,CASSQRRVAGGPPYTGELFF,TGCGCCAGCAGTCAACGTCGAGTAGCGGGAGGCCCGCCCTACACCGGGGAGCTGTTTTTT
TRBV10-1,TRBJ2-1,TRBD2,-,CASSKTSGIYNEQFF,TGCGCCAGCAGTAAGACTAGCGGGATATACAATGAGCAGTTCTTC
TRBV18,TRBJ1-4,-,-,CASSSNREKLFF,TGTGCCAGCTCATCAAACAGGGAAAAACTGTTTTTT
TRBV7-2,TRBJ2-1,TRBD2,-,CASSTGTSGANEQFF,TGTGCCAGCAGTACCGGGACTAGCGGGGCCAATGAGCAGTTCTTC
TRBV15,TRBJ1-2,-,-,CATAPSGSYGYTF,TGTGCCACCGCCCCGTCCGGTTCATATGGCTACACCTTC
TRBV5-6,TRBJ2-1,-,-,CASSLALPTNEQFF,TGTGCCAGCAGCTTGGCTCTTCCCACTAATGAGCAGTTCTTC
TRBV5-8,TRBJ1-1,-,-,CASSLRTVSNTEAFF,TGTGCCAGCAGCCTCCGGACAGTCTCGAACACTGAAGCTTTCTTT
TRBV7-9,TRBJ1-2,-,-,CASSLAQGGYTF,TGTGCCAGCAGCTTAGCCCAGGGCGGCTACACCTTC
TRBV5-4,TRBJ2-7,-,-,CASSLGGSATYEQYF,TGTGCCAGCAGCTTAGGAGGTAGCGCCACCTACGAGCAGTACTTC
TRBV5-1,TRBJ2-3,-,few,CASGSTSTDTQYF,TGCGCCAGCGGATCAACTAGCACAGATACGCAGTATTTT
TRBV6-5,TRBJ2-1,TRBD1,-,CASGNPGQHNEQFF,TGTGCCAGCGGTAACCCGGGACAGCACAATGAGCAGTTCTTC
TRBV28,TRBJ2-7,-,-,CASSLAGPHYEQYF,TGTGCCAGCAGTTTAGCGGGACCTCACTACGAGCAGTACTTC
TRBV30,TRBJ2-3,-,once,CAWKVGDTQYF,TGTGCCTGGAAGGTTGGGGATACGCAGTATTTT
TRBV7-9,TRBJ1-1,-,-,CASTFGAGTEAFF,TGTGCCAGCACCTTTGGGGCCGGTACTGAAGCTTTCTTT
TRBV11-2,TRBJ1-3,-,-,CASRETGRSGNTIYF,TGTGCCAGCAGAGAAACAGGACGCTCTGGAAACACCATATATTTT
TRBV28,TRBJ1-5,-,-,CASVWGVGNQPQHF,TGTGCCAGCGTCTGGGGAGTTGGGAATCAGCCCCAGCATTTT
TRBV28,TRBJ2-5,-,few,CASSLVNPGTQYF,TGTGCCAGCAGTTTAGTGAACCCGGGGACCCAGTACTTC
TRBV19,TRBJ1-2,TRBD1,-,CASSSPTGTNYGYTF,TGTGCCAGTAGTTCCCCGACAGGGACTAACTATGGCTACACCTTC
TRBV5-1,TRBJ2-1,TRBD2,-,CASSRTWRDRTSGSMKQFF,TGCGCCAGCAGCCGAACTTGGAGGGATAGGACTAGCGGCTCAATGAAGCAGTTCTTC
TRBV6-5,TRBJ2-7,-,-,CASSYLWAGHPTEQYF,TGTGCCAGCAGTTACTTGTGGGCGGGGCACCCGACCGAGCAGTACTTC
TRBV6-5,TRBJ1-5,-,-,CASSYSWTDNQPQHF,TGTGCCAGCAGTTACTCGTGGACAGACAATCAGCCCCAGCATTTT
TRBV19,TRBJ2-4,-,-,CASSIGQGGIQYF,TGTGCCAGTAGTATAGGGCAGGGGGGCATTCAGTACTTC
TRBV7-2,TRBJ2-7,TRBD2,-,CASSQRPGLAGHEQYF,TGTGCCAGCAGCCAAAGGCCGGGACTAGCGGGACACGAGCAGTACTTC